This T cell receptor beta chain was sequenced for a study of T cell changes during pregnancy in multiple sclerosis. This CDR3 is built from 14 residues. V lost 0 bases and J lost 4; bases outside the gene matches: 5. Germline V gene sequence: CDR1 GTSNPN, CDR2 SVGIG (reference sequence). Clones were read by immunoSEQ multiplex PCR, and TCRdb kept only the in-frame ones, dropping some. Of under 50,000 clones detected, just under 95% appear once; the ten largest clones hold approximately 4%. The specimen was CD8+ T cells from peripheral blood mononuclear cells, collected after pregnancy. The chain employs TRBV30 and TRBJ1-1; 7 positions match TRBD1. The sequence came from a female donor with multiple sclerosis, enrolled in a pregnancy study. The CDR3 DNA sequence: TGTGCCTGGAGTGTATCAGGGGGGATCACTGAAGCTTTCTTT. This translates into CAWSVSGGITEAFF.